This T cell receptor (beta chain) was identified in a study of long-term antiretroviral therapy in people with HIV. Whole-study results and caveats: Information on adherence to ART, viral resistance or therapy changes was unavailable. Clones that had undergone expansion before ART prevailed in the repertoire throughout all time points.

The sample holds one count of this clone. Its cognate antigen is unknown. An immunoSEQ assay, version v3.0, was performed at survey level. Sequencing was performed with immunoSEQ multiplex PCR; in TCRdb, only in-frame clones are kept and a portion is missing. This table has about 25,000 clones, 65% to 80% appearing once. From germline, CDR1 is LNHDA and CDR2 SQIVND (reference sequence). Trimming left V 0 bases short and J 1 base short, with 15 bases between. The CDR3 length is 17 residues. The sample here was unsorted PBMCs, taken 0.5 years after starting antiretroviral therapy. The V gene is TRBV19, the J gene TRBJ1-2, with D possibly being TRBD1 (5 bases). This TCR was recovered from a woman in her thirties or forties with HIV. CDR3 DNA sequence: TGTGCCAGTAGTATAGAGGCTTGGGGCCAGATTAACTATGGCTACACCTTC. Protein: CASSIEAWGQINYGYTF.